This T cell receptor (beta chain) was identified during a study of shared clonotypes between healthy human individuals. Study results and limitations: Rarefaction indicated that sorted-subset sequencing remained incomplete although depth was large. Estimated clonotype richness was generally higher in naive than memory subsets.

For sorted subsets, about 190 ng DNA per replicate equaled about 30,000 T cell genomes. Assay used: immunoSEQ multiplex PCR; TCRdb lists only in-frame clones, some missing. The sample lists a few million clones, just over 90% seen once, with around 0.4% in the top ten. This clone was observed a single time. Its specificity is unknown. CD4+ cells yielded CD45RA+ naive and CD45RA-negative memory subsets. CDR1 DFQATT and CDR2 SNEGSKA come from the germline V gene (reference sequence). V was pared by 5 bases and J by 2 bases, with 6 bases between. The CDR3 has 11 amino acids. V usage is TRBV20-1 and J usage is TRBJ1-2, with D perhaps matching TRBD1 (6 bases). The source material was naive CD4+ T cells from PBMCs. Sample subset: CD45RA+ positively selected. The source of this sequence is a man younger than 35 in good health. Some clones in this sample may be carry-over from other donors' samples. CDR3: CSAGQNYGYTF. As DNA, the CDR3 is TGCAGTGCTGGACAGAACTATGGCTACACCTTC.